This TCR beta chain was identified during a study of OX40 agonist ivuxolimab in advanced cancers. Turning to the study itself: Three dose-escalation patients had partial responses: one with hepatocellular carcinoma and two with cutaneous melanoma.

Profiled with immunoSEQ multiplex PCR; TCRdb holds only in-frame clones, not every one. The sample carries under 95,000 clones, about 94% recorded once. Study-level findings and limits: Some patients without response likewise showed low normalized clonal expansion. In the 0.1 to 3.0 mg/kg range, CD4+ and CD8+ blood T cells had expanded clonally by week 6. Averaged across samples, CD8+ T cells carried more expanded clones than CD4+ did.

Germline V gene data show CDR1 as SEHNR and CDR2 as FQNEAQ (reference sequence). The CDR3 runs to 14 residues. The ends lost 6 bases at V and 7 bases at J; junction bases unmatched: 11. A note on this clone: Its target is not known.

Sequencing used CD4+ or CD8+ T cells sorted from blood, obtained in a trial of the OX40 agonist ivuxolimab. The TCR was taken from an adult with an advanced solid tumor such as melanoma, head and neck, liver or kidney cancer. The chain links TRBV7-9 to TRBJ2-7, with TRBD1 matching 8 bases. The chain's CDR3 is CASSRPGTGREQYF. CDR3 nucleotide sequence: TGTGCCAGCAGTCGTCCCGGGACAGGTAGGGAGCAGTACTTC.